This T cell receptor beta chain originates from a study of blood T cells in healthy people across ages. Combining a sample-barcoded 5' primer with a J-beta primer mix, a second PCR ran for 7 to 11 cycles. TCRdb analysed the 5' RACE reads with MiXCR anew, one entry per CDR3 protein. The sample shows under 1 million distinct CDR3 sequences, approximately 48% of them seen only once. This clonotype was detected ten times or more. Source material: blood. The receptor comes from a man between 60 and 75 years old in good health.

CDR3 nucleotides: TGCAGCGTTGGATCAGCCACCTACGAGCAGTACTTC. It is translated as CSVGSATYEQYF. V gene TRBV29-1 combines with J gene TRBJ2-7; D is uncertain. The germline gives CDR1 SQVTM, CDR2 ANQGSEA. The CDR3 contains 12 residues. With 4 bases removed from V and 2 bases from J, the gap between germline ends came to 9 bases.